This T cell receptor (beta chain) came from a study of control samples from healthy donors and cancer patients. The J segment lost 0 bases and the V segment lost 0 bases, leaving 0 bases of the junction unmatched. Germline lookup yields CDR1 SGHRS and CDR2 YFSETQ. This CDR3 comprises 15 residues. The data were produced by immunoSEQ multiplex PCR, yet TCRdb's version contains in-frame clones alone and is incomplete. Altogether roughly 55,000 clones are present, roughly 88% being singletons, with the ten largest covering about 3.5%. The receptor was isolated from a man in his forties or fifties in good health. Input material: blood. The rearrangement uses TRBV5-1 and TRBJ1-3, with 7 bases matching TRBD1. CDR3 sequence reads: CASSLEGASGNTIYF. The CDR3 nucleotides are TGCGCCAGCAGCTTGGAGGGGGCCTCTGGAAACACCATATATTTT.